This T cell receptor beta chain was sequenced in a study of blood T cell repertoires in COVID-19. Study background: Material from acute and convalescent COVID-19 was sourced from the United States, Italy and Spain.

Germline CDR1 MNHEY, CDR2 SMNVEV (reference sequence). The CDR3 loop spans 15 amino acids. The V end lost 6 bases, the J end lost 2 bases, and 15 bases lay between the germline ends. In the authors' workflow: Scientists estimated how many nucleated cells there were by amplifying reference gene primers. The protocol was immunoSEQ multiplex PCR, while the TCRdb copy is restricted to in-frame clones and leaves out a portion. V, J and clone size reflect that table, while D and trimming were determined from the DNA. The data contain some 200,000 clones, roughly four fifths of them singletons. Individuals aged roughly 18 to 90 years were recruited from some 26 US areas. Two negative PCRs, clearance, or symptom resolution characterized the recovered Cohort 3 donors.

The genes are TRBV27 and TRBJ2-3; TRBD1 is a possible D gene (6 bases). Sequencing input: PBMCs or T cells enriched from blood (not recorded which). The TCR comes from a middle-aged man who had recovered from COVID-19. The CDR3 region is CASRDRPILTDTQYF. In nucleotides, the CDR3 is TGTGCCAGCAGAGACAGGCCAATCCTCACAGATACGCAGTATTTT.